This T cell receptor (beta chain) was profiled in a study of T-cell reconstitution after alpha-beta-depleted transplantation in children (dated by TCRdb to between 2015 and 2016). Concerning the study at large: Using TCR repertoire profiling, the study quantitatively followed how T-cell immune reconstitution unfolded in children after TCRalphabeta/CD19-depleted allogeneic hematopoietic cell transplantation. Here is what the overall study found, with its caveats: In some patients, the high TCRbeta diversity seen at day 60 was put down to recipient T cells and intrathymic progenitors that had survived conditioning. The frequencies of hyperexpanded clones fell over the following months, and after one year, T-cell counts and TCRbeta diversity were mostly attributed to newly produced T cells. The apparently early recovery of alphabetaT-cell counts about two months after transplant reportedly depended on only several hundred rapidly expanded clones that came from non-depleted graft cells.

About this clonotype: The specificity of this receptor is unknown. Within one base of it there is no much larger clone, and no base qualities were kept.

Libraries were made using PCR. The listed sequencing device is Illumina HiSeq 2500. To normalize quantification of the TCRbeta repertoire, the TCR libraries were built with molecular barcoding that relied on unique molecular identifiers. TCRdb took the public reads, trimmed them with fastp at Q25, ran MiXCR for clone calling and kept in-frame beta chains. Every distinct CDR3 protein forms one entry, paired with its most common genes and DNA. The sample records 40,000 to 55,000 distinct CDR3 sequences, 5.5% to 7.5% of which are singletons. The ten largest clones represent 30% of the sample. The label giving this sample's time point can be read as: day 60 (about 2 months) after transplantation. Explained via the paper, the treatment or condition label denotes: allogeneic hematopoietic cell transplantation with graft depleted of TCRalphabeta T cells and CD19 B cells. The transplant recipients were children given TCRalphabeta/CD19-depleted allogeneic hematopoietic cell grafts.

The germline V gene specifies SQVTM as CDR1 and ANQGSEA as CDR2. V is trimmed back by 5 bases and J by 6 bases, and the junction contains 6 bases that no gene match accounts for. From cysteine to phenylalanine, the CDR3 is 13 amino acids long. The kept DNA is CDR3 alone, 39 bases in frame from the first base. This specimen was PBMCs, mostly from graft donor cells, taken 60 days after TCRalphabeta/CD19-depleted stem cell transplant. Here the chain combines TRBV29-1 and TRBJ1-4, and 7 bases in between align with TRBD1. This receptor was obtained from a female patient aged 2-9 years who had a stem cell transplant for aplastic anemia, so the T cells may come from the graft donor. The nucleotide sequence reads TGCAGCGTTCAAGGGGGCTTTGATGAAAAACTGTTTTTT. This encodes CSVQGGFDEKLFF.